The rows below give T cell receptor beta chains drawn from one sample of a study of T-cell reconstitution after alpha-beta-depleted transplantation in children. Via MiXCR, TCRdb re-called the PCR reads, giving one row per CDR3 protein. Of hundreds of thousands of distinct CDR3 sequences listed, about 12% were seen once; the top ten hold roughly 0.77%. This specimen was PBMCs, taken before TCRalphabeta/CD19-depleted stem cell transplant. These receptors all come from a girl aged 2-10 years with congenital amegakaryocytic thrombocytopenia, due to receive a stem cell transplant. The CDR3 runs from the conserved cysteine through the conserved F or W. D genes are given only for firm matches. The size of a clone is reported for some rows only, either as once, few or many, or as a class for expanded clones.

J	V	length	size	D	CDR3	DNA
TRBJ2-5	TRBV15	15	few	TRBD2	CATSRPEREGETQYF	TGTGCCACCAGCCGCCCGGAGCGGGAAGGGGAGACCCAGTACTTC
TRBJ2-2	TRBV28	14	many	TRBD1	CATSGQGYTGELFF	TGTGCCACCTCGGGACAGGGGTATACCGGGGAGCTGTTTTTT
TRBJ2-3	TRBV20-1	17	few	TRBD2	CSACATGLAGVADTQYF	TGCAGTGCTTGTGCGACAGGACTAGCGGGAGTTGCAGATACGCAGTATTTT
TRBJ2-7	TRBV5-1	14	.	.	CASSWTGQGDEQYF	TGCGCCAGCAGCTGGACGGGTCAGGGTGACGAGCAGTACTTC
TRBJ1-5	TRBV4-1	15	.	.	CASSQIQGAGQPQHF	TGCGCCAGCAGCCAAATACAGGGTGCGGGTCAGCCCCAGCATTTT
TRBJ2-5	TRBV29-1	11	many	.	CSVAIQETQYF	TGCAGCGTTGCAATCCAAGAGACCCAGTACTTC
TRBJ2-5	TRBV28	14	few	.	CASSSSEYQETQYF	TGTGCCAGCAGTTCTAGCGAATACCAAGAGACCCAGTACTTC
TRBJ2-7	TRBV5-5	15	.	TRBD1	CASTHSGQNSYEQYF	TGTGCCAGCACCCATTCGGGACAGAACTCCTACGAGCAGTACTTC
TRBJ2-1	TRBV29-1	14	many	.	CSVGKGTPYNEQFF	TGCAGCGTTGGCAAGGGTACACCTTACAATGAGCAGTTCTTC
TRBJ2-1	TRBV5-1	13	many	.	CASMFGELNEQFF	TGCGCCAGCATGTTCGGGGAATTGAATGAGCAGTTCTTC
TRBJ2-7	TRBV20-1	19	many	TRBD1	CSARSSTGGTAGRLYEQYF	TGCAGTGCTAGGTCTTCGACAGGGGGCACCGCAGGAAGACTCTACGAGCAGTACTTC
TRBJ2-1	TRBV28	16	few	TRBD2	CASSLPGTSGMVEQFF	TGTGCCAGCAGTTTGCCCGGGACTAGCGGGATGGTCGAGCAGTTCTTC
TRBJ2-4	TRBV6-1	15	.	.	CASSPLGFSKNIQYF	TGTGCCAGCAGTCCCTTGGGTTTCTCCAAAAACATTCAGTACTTC
TRBJ1-4	TRBV7-9	12	many	.	CASSFGTEKLFF	TGTGCCAGCAGCTTTGGGACCGAAAAACTGTTTTTT
TRBJ2-1	TRBV7-2	15	.	TRBD2	CASSVQAGGPDEQFF	TGTGCCAGCAGCGTACAAGCGGGAGGTCCCGATGAGCAGTTCTTC
TRBJ2-2	TRBV7-9	17	few	.	CASSSTHTGLNTGELFF	TGTGCCAGCAGCTCAACCCACACGGGACTCAACACCGGGGAGCTGTTTTTT
TRBJ2-7	TRBV10-2	14	many	.	CASSESRDPYEQYF	TGCGCCAGCAGTGAGTCCAGGGACCCTTACGAGCAGTACTTC
TRBJ2-7	TRBV25-1	13	few	TRBD2	CASSALAGDEQYF	TGTGCCAGCAGTGCTCTAGCGGGAGACGAGCAGTACTTC
TRBJ2-1	TRBV11-2	16	.	TRBD2	CASSSDRTSGYNEQFF	TGTGCCAGCAGCTCAGACCGGACTAGCGGCTACAATGAGCAGTTCTTC
TRBJ2-2	TRBV12-3/TRBV12-4	12	many	.	CASSLASVGLFF	TGTGCCAGCAGTTTAGCCTCCGTTGGGCTGTTTTTT
TRBJ2-5	TRBV20-1	13	few	.	CSARRELKETQYF	TGCAGTGCTAGACGGGAGCTGAAGGAGACCCAGTACTTC
TRBJ1-5	TRBV6-5	17	many	.	CASSYSSFRTRNQPQHF	TGTGCCAGCAGTTACTCGTCTTTCAGGACTCGAAATCAGCCCCAGCATTTT
TRBJ2-7	TRBV20-1	15	few	.	CSARPVQRASYEQYF	TGCAGTGCTAGACCCGTCCAGCGGGCCTCCTACGAGCAGTACTTC
TRBJ1-2	TRBV30	11	.	.	CAWSVIRGYTF	TGTGCCTGGAGTGTAATTCGTGGCTACACCTTC
TRBJ2-5	TRBV12-3/TRBV12-4	13	.	TRBD2	CASSWTSKETQYF	TGTGCCAGCAGTTGGACTAGTAAGGAGACCCAGTACTTC
TRBJ1-2	TRBV29-1	14	few	.	CSVVWVGAHYGYTF	TGCAGCGTTGTGTGGGTTGGGGCACACTATGGCTACACCTTC
TRBJ1-2	TRBV5-1	12	many	.	CASSLAGESYTF	TGCGCCAGCAGCTTGGCGGGCGAAAGCTACACCTTC
TRBJ2-5	TRBV5-1	17	.	TRBD2	CASSWGLRVAGEETQYF	TGCGCCAGCAGCTGGGGGCTTCGTGTAGCGGGAGAAGAGACCCAGTACTTC
TRBJ2-1	TRBV24-1	16	many	TRBD2	CATSDWRTSSYNEQFF	TGTGCCACCAGTGATTGGAGGACTAGCTCCTACAATGAGCAGTTCTTC
TRBJ1-1	TRBV4-1	18	few	TRBD1	CASSQDKGGQGPNTEAFF	TGCGCCAGCAGCCAAGATAAGGGGGGACAGGGGCCGAACACTGAAGCTTTCTTT
TRBJ2-7	TRBV20-1	15	many	TRBD2	CSVQLAGGFIDEQYF	TGCAGTGTCCAGCTAGCGGGAGGGTTTATTGACGAGCAGTACTTC
TRBJ2-7	TRBV20-1	14	.	TRBD2	CSARDLSGSHEQYF	TGCAGTGCTAGAGATCTAAGCGGGAGCCACGAGCAGTACTTC
TRBJ2-3	TRBV5-1	16	many	.	CASSPTTSPGTDTQYF	TGCGCCAGCAGCCCGACCACCTCCCCTGGGACAGATACGCAGTATTTT